The 22 T cell receptor beta chains listed next were all sequenced from one sample in a study of chemoradiotherapy in HPV16-positive cancers. Profiled with immunoSEQ multiplex PCR; TCRdb holds only in-frame clones, not every one. The sample records about 24,000 clones, just under 95% being singletons. Material: blood, obtained from a patient who underwent chemoradiotherapy. The receptor set was obtained from a human donor with HPV-associated anogenital cancer.

The CDR3: CASRIGTVEKEKLFF. For the CDR3, the DNA is TGTGCCAGCAGGATTGGGACAGTTGAAAAGGAAAAACTGTTTTTT. This chain uses TRBV7-3 with TRBJ1-4; 7 positions match TRBD1. J gave up 8 bases and V 6 bases, and 12 bases lay outside the gene matches. Looked up from germline, CDR1 is SGHTA and CDR2 is FQGTGA. The CDR3 loop spans 15 amino acids. The entire variable domain, with the rest obtained from reference TRBV7-3 and TRBJ1-4, is as follows: GAGVSQTPSNKVTEKGKYVELRCDPISGHTALYWYRQSLGQGPEFLIYFQGTGAADDSGLPNDRFFAVRPEGSVSTLKIQRTERGDSAVYLCASRIGTVEKEKLFFGSGTQLSVL.

The rearrangement uses TRBV28 and TRBJ1-1, with a weak D call TRBD1 (5 bases). Germline V gives CDR1 MDHEN, CDR2 SYDVKM. V lost 2 bases and J 6 bases, leaving 10 bases between the germline ends. The CDR3 extends over 13 amino acids. The CDR3 sequence: CASSLGGLPEAFF. Here the CDR3 DNA reads TGTGCCAGCAGTTTAGGGGGTCTCCCTGAAGCTTTCTTT.

V gene TRBV5-1 combines with J gene TRBJ2-7; possible D gene TRBD1, 5 bases. Germline values: CDR1 SGHRS, CDR2 YFSETQ. The CDR3 totals 14 residues. Trimming pared 3 bases from V and 0 bases from J, leaving 10 bases between. The CDR3 here is CASSSRQGSYEQYF. The CDR3 coding sequence is TGCGCCAGCAGCTCCCGGCAGGGCTCCTACGAGCAGTACTTC.

The rearrangement uses TRBV7-2 and TRBJ2-7; D not certain. Germline-derived CDR1 and CDR2 are SGHTA and FQGNSA. The CDR3 length is 13 residues. V gave up 4 bases and J gave up 3 bases, with 10 bases separating them. The CDR3 DNA follows: TGTGCCAGCAGCTCGGACGGATACTACGAGCAGTACTTC. Its protein is CASSSDGYYEQYF.

V gene TRBV11-2 combines with J gene TRBJ2-7, with TRBD2 matching over 7 bases. The germline CDR1 and CDR2 sequences are SGHAT and FQNNGV. V trimming: 2 bases; J trimming: 5 bases; junction bases outside the gene matches: 18. CDR3 length: 18 amino acids. The CDR3 sequence is CASSLRAETSLDLHEQYF. DNA of the CDR3: TGTGCCAGCAGCTTAAGGGCCGAGACTAGCTTAGATCTCCACGAGCAGTACTTC.

The gene calls are TRBV5-1 and TRBJ1-2; TRBD1 agrees at 7 bases. Looked up from germline, CDR1 is SGHRS and CDR2 is YFSETQ. J was trimmed by 5 bases and V by 4 bases; bases with no gene match: 8. The CDR3 runs to 14 residues. The CDR3 DNA reads TGCGCCAGCAGCCCGGGACAGCCCCGATATGGCTACACCTTC. Protein sequence: CASSPGQPRYGYTF.

V usage is TRBV5-5 and J usage is TRBJ2-3; D is ambiguous. Germline loops: CDR1 SGHKS, CDR2 YYEKEE (reference sequence). The CDR3 contains 14 residues. V lost 5 bases and J lost 0, with 10 bases in between. The CDR3 DNA sequence: TGTGCCAGCAGGGAAGGTTGGAGCACAGATACGCAGTATTTT. Translating it yields CASREGWSTDTQYF.

The chain combines TRBV2 with TRBJ2-3; weak D call: TRBD1 (5 bases). Germline CDR1 reads SNHLY; CDR2 reads FYNNEI. This CDR3 has 12 residues. V was clipped by 4 bases and J by 8 bases, with 10 bases between them. The CDR3 DNA sequence: TGTGCCAGCAGTGTATTAAGGGGTACGCAGTATTTT. Protein product: CASSVLRGTQYF.

CDR3 DNA sequence: TGTGCCAGCAGTCCTAGGACAGGCGGCTACGAGCAGTACTTC. Its translation: CASSPRTGGYEQYF. The chain uses TRBV7-2 and TRBJ2-7, with 7 bases lining up with TRBD1. The CDR3 sequence is 14 residues long. The germline V gene encodes CDR1 SGHTA and CDR2 FQGNSA. Trimming cost V 6 bases and J 3 bases; bases outside gene matches: 8.

The V and J genes are TRBV9 and TRBJ2-5; 8 nucleotides agree with TRBD2. The V segment lost 2 bases and the J segment 4 bases; nucleotides outside the gene matches: 10. The CDR3 consists of 16 residues. Germline V lookup: CDR1 SGDLS, CDR2 YYNGEE. This CDR3 is CASSVLGAGDSETQYF. Written as DNA, the CDR3 is TGTGCCAGCAGCGTCTTAGGAGCGGGAGATTCAGAGACCCAGTACTTC.

V usage is TRBV12-2 and J usage is TRBJ1-5; the table's D call of TRBD1 was not tested on the DNA. TRBV12-2 is reported as a pseudogene. This CDR3 comprises 18 residues. The CDR3 sequence: CASRLALRPWDRGEPQHF. The CDR3 DNA is TGTGCAAGTCGCTTAGCTCTGCGGCCCTGGGACAGGGGGGAGCCCCAGCATTTT.

The V and J genes are TRBV7-2 and TRBJ2-3; D unresolved. CDR3 length equals 12 residues. The germline V and J ends were trimmed by 5 bases and 2 bases, with 5 bases remaining between them. Germline V CDR1 and CDR2: SGHTA, FQGNSA. The DNA for the CDR3 is TGTGCCAGCAGCCTCTACACAGATACGCAGTATTTT. Translated: CASSLYTDTQYF.

The V gene is TRBV5-6, the J gene TRBJ2-3, with 8 bases matching TRBD2. The germline V gene encodes CDR1 SGHDT and CDR2 YYEEEE. J was trimmed by 0 bases and V by 3 bases; bases with no gene match: 9. CDR3 length: 17 residues. CDR3 loop: CASSSYLAGPSTDTQYF. The CDR3 nucleotides read TGTGCCAGCAGCTCTTACTTAGCGGGACCTAGCACAGATACGCAGTATTTT.

The chain carries TRBV29-1 and TRBJ2-1; D possibly matches TRBD1 or TRBD2 (5 bases each). CDR3 length: 14 residues. Germline-derived CDR1 and CDR2 are SQVTM and ANQGSEA. Trimming removed 2 bases at V and 0 bases at J, with 8 bases between. CDR3 DNA: TGCAGCGTTGAACCAGGGAGCTCCTACAATGAGCAGTTCTTC. Its protein is CSVEPGSSYNEQFF.

V usage is TRBV4-3 and J usage is TRBJ1-2; a weak D match, TRBD1 (5 bases). The CDR3 is made up of 14 amino acids. Germline V CDR1 and CDR2: LGHNA, YSLEER. The germline V and J ends were trimmed by 5 bases and 2 bases, with 12 bases remaining between them. CDR3 region: CASSSGRGNYGYTF. The CDR3 DNA sequence: TGCGCCAGCAGCTCGGGACGGGGAAACTATGGCTACACCTTC.

The count of this clone is one. V usage is TRBV21-1 and J usage is TRBJ2-5. TRBV21-1 is shown as a pseudogene. The CDR3 is 17 amino acids. As DNA, the CDR3 is TGTGCCAGCAGCAAAGCCGAGGGCAGGGTCGGAGGAGAGACCCAGTACTTC. It yields the protein CASSKAEGRVGGETQYF.

Written as DNA, the CDR3 is TGTGCCAGCAGTCATCAAGACAATCCCTACGAGCAGTACTTC. It specifies CASSHQDNPYEQYF. The J gene is TRBJ2-7, the V gene TRBV27; D not certain. The CDR3 is made up of 14 amino acids. Germline CDR1 and CDR2: MNHEY and SMNVEV (reference sequence). Deletions cut 5 bases from V and 2 bases from J, with 13 bases between.

This clone was found once. This chain links TRBV5-1 with TRBJ2-1; 8 bases line up with TRBD2. V lost 1 base and J lost 2; bases outside the gene matches: 8. This CDR3 contains 17 residues. CDR1 is SGHRS, CDR2 YFSETQ, per germline. The CDR3 bases are TGCGCCAGCAGCTTGCTAGTCGGGGGGGGGCCCTACAATGAGCAGTTCTTC. Amino acid sequence: CASSLLVGGGPYNEQFF.

The chain is built from TRBV9 and TRBJ1-5; TRBD1 is a possible D gene (5 bases). Looked up from germline, CDR1 is SGDLS and CDR2 is YYNGEE. This CDR3 contains 15 residues. V was shortened by 0 bases and J by 0 bases, with 7 bases between the two germline ends. The CDR3 loop reads CASSVGTNSNQPQHF. The DNA for the CDR3 is TGTGCCAGCAGCGTAGGGACAAATAGCAATCAGCCCCAGCATTTT.

The J gene is TRBJ1-2, the V gene TRBV28; D unclear. CDR3 length: 13 amino acids. Germline assignment: CDR1 MDHEN and CDR2 SYDVKM. V gave up 2 bases and J gave up 8 bases, with 12 bases separating them. CDR3 coding DNA: TGTGCCAGCAGTTTAAATATACGTGGGGGCTACACCTTC. It translates to CASSLNIRGGYTF.

The chain links TRBV18 to TRBJ1-5; D is perhaps TRBD1 (6 bases). The CDR3 covers 14 residues. V lost 3 bases, J lost 5 bases, and 11 bases lay in between. Germline V gives CDR1 KGHSH, CDR2 LQKENI. The CDR3 region is CASSPAGVDQPQHF. CDR3 nucleotide sequence: TGTGCCAGCTCACCCGCAGGGGTCGATCAGCCCCAGCATTTT. Filled out from reference TRBV18 and TRBJ1-5, the complete variable domain reads NAGVMQNPRHLVRRRGQEARLRCSPMKGHSHVYWYRQLPEEGLKFMVYLQKENIIDESGMPKERFSAEFPKEGPSILRIQQVVRGDSAAYFCASSPAGVDQPQHFGDGTRLSIL.

The chain has TRBV7-2 and TRBJ2-5; possibly TRBD1 or TRBD2 for D (5 bases each). The ends were cut back, 3 bases at V and 3 bases at J, with 11 bases in the middle. This CDR3 has 14 residues. CDR1 SGHTA and CDR2 FQGNSA come from the germline V gene. CDR3 residues: CASSFSGAEETQYF. The CDR3 DNA reads as TGTGCCAGCAGCTTCTCCGGGGCCGAAGAGACCCAGTACTTC.